This TCR beta chain appears in the sequencing data of a study of blood T cell repertoires in COVID-19. Study at large: Samples of COVID-19 (acute and convalescent) were obtained from the United States, Italy and Spain. T cells, B-cell-depleted T cells, or PBMCs provided the cDNA or gDNA that served as material.

V shed 4 bases and J 3 bases; nucleotides not matched to a gene: 8. Germline V lookup: CDR1 KGHSH, CDR2 LQKENI. This CDR3 has 15 residues. Source study methods: Amplifying reference gene primers gave estimates of nucleated cell counts. Profiling relied on immunoSEQ multiplex PCR, and the TCRdb table lists in-frame clones only, not all of them. From that table come the V and J calls and clone size; the DNA was used to work out D and trimming. The sample has tens of thousands of clones, 60% to 85% seen once. This sequence joins TRBV18 and TRBJ2-5, with 7 bases matching TRBD1. The TCR sequence derives from a human donor in a cohort sampled during active COVID-19. Sequencing was done on a sample of peripheral blood. CDR3 nucleotides: TGTGCCAGCTCACTTTACAGGGGTGGTGAAGAGACCCAGTACTTC. The encoded protein is CASSLYRGGEETQYF.